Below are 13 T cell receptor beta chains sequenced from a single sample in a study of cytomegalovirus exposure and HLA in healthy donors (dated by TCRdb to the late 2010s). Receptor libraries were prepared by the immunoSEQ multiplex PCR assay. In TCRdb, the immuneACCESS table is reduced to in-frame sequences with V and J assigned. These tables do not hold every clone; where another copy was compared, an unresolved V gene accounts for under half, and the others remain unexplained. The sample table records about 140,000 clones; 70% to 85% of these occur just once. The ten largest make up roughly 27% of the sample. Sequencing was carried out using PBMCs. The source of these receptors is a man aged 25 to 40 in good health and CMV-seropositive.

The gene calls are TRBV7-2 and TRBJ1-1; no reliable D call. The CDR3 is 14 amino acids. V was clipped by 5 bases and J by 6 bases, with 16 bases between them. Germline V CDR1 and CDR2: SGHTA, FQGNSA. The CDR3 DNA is TGTGCCAGCAGCCCCGAACTGATGGGCTCTGAAGCTTTCTTT. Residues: CASSPELMGSEAFF. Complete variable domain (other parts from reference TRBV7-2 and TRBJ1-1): GAGVSQSPSNKVTEKGKDVELRCDPISGHTALYWYRQSLGQGLEFLIYFQGNSAPDKSGLPSDRFSAERTGGSVSTLTIQRTQQEDSAVYLCASSPELMGSEAFFGQGTRLTVV.

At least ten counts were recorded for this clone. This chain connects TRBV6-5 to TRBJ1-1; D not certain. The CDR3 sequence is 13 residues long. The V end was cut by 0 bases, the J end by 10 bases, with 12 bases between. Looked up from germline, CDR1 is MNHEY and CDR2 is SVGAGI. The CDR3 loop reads CASSYSAQGRAFF. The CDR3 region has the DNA TGTGCCAGCAGTTACTCGGCCCAAGGGAGAGCTTTCTTT.

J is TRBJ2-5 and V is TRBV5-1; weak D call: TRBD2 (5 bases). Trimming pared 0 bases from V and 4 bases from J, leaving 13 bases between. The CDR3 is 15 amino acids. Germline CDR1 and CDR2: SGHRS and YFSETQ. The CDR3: CASSLEGRGRETQYF. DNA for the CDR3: TGCGCCAGCAGCTTGGAGGGTAGAGGGCGAGAGACCCAGTACTTC.

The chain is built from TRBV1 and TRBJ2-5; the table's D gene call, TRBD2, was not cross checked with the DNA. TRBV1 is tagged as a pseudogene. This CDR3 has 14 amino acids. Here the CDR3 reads CTRISSGRKETQYF. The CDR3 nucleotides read TGCACCAGGATTAGTAGCGGGAGGAAGGAGACCCAGTACTTC.

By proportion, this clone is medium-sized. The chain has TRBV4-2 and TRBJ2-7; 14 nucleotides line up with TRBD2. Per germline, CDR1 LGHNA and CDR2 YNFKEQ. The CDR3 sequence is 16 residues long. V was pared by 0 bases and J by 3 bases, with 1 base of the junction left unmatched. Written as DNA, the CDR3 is TGTGCCAGCAGCCAAGACGGGACTAGCGGGAGCTACGAGCAGTACTTC. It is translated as CASSQDGTSGSYEQYF.

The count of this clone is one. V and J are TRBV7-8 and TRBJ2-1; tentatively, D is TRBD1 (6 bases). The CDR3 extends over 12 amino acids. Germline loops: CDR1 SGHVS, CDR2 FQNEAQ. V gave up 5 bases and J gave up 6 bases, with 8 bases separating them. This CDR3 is CASSPDSNEQFF. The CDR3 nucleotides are TGTGCCAGCAGCCCGGACAGCAATGAGCAGTTCTTC. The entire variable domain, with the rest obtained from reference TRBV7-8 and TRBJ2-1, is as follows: GAGVSQSPRYKVAKRGQDVALRCDPISGHVSLFWYQQALGQGPEFLTYFQNEAQLDKSGLPSDRFFAERPEGSVSTLKIQRTQQEDSAVYLCASSPDSNEQFFGPGTRLTVL.

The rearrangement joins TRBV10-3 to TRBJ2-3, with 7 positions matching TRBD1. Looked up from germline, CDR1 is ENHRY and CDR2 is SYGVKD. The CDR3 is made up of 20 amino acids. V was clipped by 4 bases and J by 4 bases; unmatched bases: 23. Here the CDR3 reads CAISGSRTLRGQYISDTQYF. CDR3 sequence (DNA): TGTGCCATCAGTGGATCGCGAACCCTCAGGGGACAGTATATATCAGATACGCAGTATTTT.

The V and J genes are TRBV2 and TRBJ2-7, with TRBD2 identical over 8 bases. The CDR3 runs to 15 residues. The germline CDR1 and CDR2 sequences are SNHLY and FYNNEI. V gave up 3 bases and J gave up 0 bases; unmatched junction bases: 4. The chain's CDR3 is CASSDLAGPSYEQYF. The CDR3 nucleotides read TGTGCCAGCAGTGACTTAGCGGGGCCCTCCTACGAGCAGTACTTC.

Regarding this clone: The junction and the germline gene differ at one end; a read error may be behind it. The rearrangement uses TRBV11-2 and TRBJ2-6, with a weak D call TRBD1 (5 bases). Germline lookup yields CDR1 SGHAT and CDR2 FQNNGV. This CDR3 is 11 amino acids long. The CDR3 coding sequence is TGTGCCAGCAGCAAAATTCAAATCAGGGCTTTC. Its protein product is CASSKIQIRAF.

CDR3 protein: CASSNTGGEQYF. In DNA, the CDR3 is TGTGCCAGTAGTAATACAGGGGGCGAGCAGTACTTC. V is TRBV19 and J is TRBJ2-7; 8 bases agree with TRBD1. The CDR3 is made up of 12 amino acids. J lost 6 bases, V lost 4 bases, and 2 bases had no gene match. CDR1 and CDR2 (germline): LNHDA, SQIVND (reference sequence). The entire variable domain, with the rest obtained from reference TRBV19 and TRBJ2-7, is as follows: DGGITQSPKYLFRKEGQNVTLSCEQNLNHDAMYWYRQDPGQGLRLIYYSQIVNDFQKGDIAEGYSVSREKKESFPLTVTSAQKNPTAFYLCASSNTGGEQYFGPGTRLTVT.

This CDR3 is CASSVGGRSYNEQFF. CDR3 in DNA: TGTGCCAGCAGTGTCGGAGGACGGAGCTACAATGAGCAGTTCTTC. V gene TRBV6-1 combines with J gene TRBJ2-1; D might be TRBD2 (5 bases). Germline V CDR1 and CDR2: MNHNS, SASEGT. V shed 4 bases and J shed 3 bases, with 13 bases lying between them. The CDR3 runs to 15 residues.

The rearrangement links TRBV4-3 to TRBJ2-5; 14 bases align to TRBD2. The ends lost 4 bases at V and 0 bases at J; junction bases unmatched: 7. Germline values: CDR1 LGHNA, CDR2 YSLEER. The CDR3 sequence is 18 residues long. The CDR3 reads CASSPGLAGGPYQETQYF. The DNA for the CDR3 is TGCGCCAGCAGCCCCGGACTAGCGGGGGGCCCGTACCAAGAGACCCAGTACTTC.

CDR3 residues: CASGLAGGLGAGELFF. In nucleotides, the CDR3 is TGTGCCAGTGGACTAGCGGGAGGGCTCGGGGCCGGGGAGCTGTTTTTT. The V gene is TRBV7-3, the J gene TRBJ2-2; the match to TRBD2 covers 15 bases. Germline-derived CDR1 and CDR2 are SGHTA and FQGTGA. Germline trimming cut 9 bases from V and 6 bases from J; bases unmatched to any gene: 8. This CDR3 has 16 residues.